The 27 T cell receptor beta chains given below trace back to one sample, sequenced in a study of T cells expressing NK-cell markers. TCRdb reanalyzed the 5' RACE reads, giving one entry per CDR3 protein sequence and no DNA. The repertoire table contains around 100,000 distinct CDR3 sequences. Sequences were obtained from blood T cells: a sorted CD56 or NKG2C T cell subset, CD4+ or CD8+ T cells, or bulk PBMC T cells (not recorded which). The receptors derive from a woman aged 18-69 years in good health.

The CDR3 is CASRAGVEQFF. The V gene is TRBV10-2, the J gene TRBJ2-1; there is no DNA to check the TCRdb D call of TRBD1. The CDR3 extends over 11 amino acids. Germline CDR1 is WSHSY and CDR2 is SAAADI.

J is TRBJ2-1 and V is TRBV6-1; TCRdb's D gene call, TRBD2, goes unchecked for lack of DNA. Germline V gene sequence: CDR1 MNHNS, CDR2 SASEGT. The CDR3 is made up of 15 amino acids. CDR3: CASSSLVTTDNEQFF.

The CDR3 sequence: CASSGRLAGGPHEQFF. The rearrangement uses TRBV12-3 or TRBV12-4 and TRBJ2-1; TCRdb's D call of TRBD2 is untestable without DNA. This CDR3 comprises 16 residues.

This chain joins TRBV3-1 and TRBJ1-5; the TRBD1 assignment by TCRdb is unverifiable without DNA. The CDR3 runs to 16 residues. Germline CDR1 reads LGHDT; CDR2 reads YNNKEL (reference sequence). The CDR3: CASSQVGQGILQPQHF.

This chain links TRBV20-1 with TRBJ2-1; TCRdb's D gene call, TRBD2, goes unchecked for lack of DNA. The CDR3 extends over 14 amino acids. The germline V gene has CDR1 DFQATT and CDR2 SNEGSKA (reference sequence). The chain's CDR3 is CSASLAGGGDEQFF.

This CDR3 reads CASARGADNSPLHF. The rearrangement links TRBV5-5 to TRBJ1-6; TCRdb picks TRBD1, but there is no DNA to check that call. CDR1 and CDR2 from the germline V gene are SGHKS and YYEKEE (reference sequence). The CDR3 sequence is 14 residues long.

The chain couples TRBV12-3 or TRBV12-4 to TRBJ1-4; there is no DNA to check the TCRdb D call of TRBD1. This CDR3 is 15 amino acids long. The CDR3 is CASSPRDSSNEKLFF.

The rearrangement uses TRBV12-3 or TRBV12-4 and TRBJ1-5. The CDR3 totals 15 residues. The CDR3 is CASSSGKYSNQPQHF.

This sequence joins TRBV9 and TRBJ1-6; TCRdb's assignment of TRBD1 cannot be checked, as there is no DNA. The CDR3 loop spans 14 amino acids. CDR1 and CDR2 (germline): SGDLS, YYNGEE. CDR3 in amino acids: CASSSGTGNSPLHF.

The chain joins TRBV29-1 to TRBJ2-3. The germline CDR1 and CDR2 sequences are SQVTM and ANQGSEA. The CDR3 has 12 residues. The CDR3 sequence is CSVELPTDTQYF.

J is TRBJ2-5 and V is TRBV12-3 or TRBV12-4. This CDR3 comprises 14 residues. The CDR3 spells CASSLGARGETQYF.

This rearrangement joins TRBV12-3 or TRBV12-4 to TRBJ1-1; the TCRdb D gene call, TRBD1, has no DNA to confirm it. The CDR3 sequence is 13 residues long. The CDR3 sequence is CASKDSMNTEAFF.

The V gene is TRBV5-4, the J gene TRBJ2-3; TCRdb's D call of TRBD1 is untestable without DNA. The CDR3 spans 15 residues. CDR1 is SGHNT and CDR2 is YYREEE in the germline V gene (reference sequence). The CDR3 loop reads CATSEGAYVADTQYF.

This chain connects TRBV12-3 or TRBV12-4 to TRBJ1-2; TCRdb's D call, TRBD1, is unchecked because there is no DNA. CDR3 length equals 14 residues. The CDR3 here is CASNSGTGPYGYTF.

The CDR3 region is CASSQGLAGTTGAGELFF. The chain carries TRBV4-3 and TRBJ2-2; TCRdb's D gene call, TRBD2, goes unchecked for lack of DNA. The CDR3 sequence is 18 residues long. CDR1 and CDR2 from the germline V gene are LGHNA and YSLEER.

The chain combines TRBV14 with TRBJ2-1. The CDR3 has 12 residues. Germline CDR1 reads SGHDN; CDR2 reads FVKESK. Here the CDR3 reads CASSQAYNEQFF.

The chain has TRBV4-3 and TRBJ2-7. CDR1 and CDR2 from the germline V gene are LGHNA and YSLEER. There are 14 residues in the CDR3. The CDR3 region is CASSQDVIPHEQYF.

This chain connects TRBV12-3 or TRBV12-4 to TRBJ2-1; TCRdb lists TRBD1, though no DNA is available to test this call. This CDR3 contains 14 residues. The CDR3 loop is CASSSPGDRNEQFF.

This sequence joins TRBV19 and TRBJ1-5. CDR1 LNHDA and CDR2 SQIVND come from the germline V gene (reference sequence). This CDR3 contains 13 residues. This chain's CDR3 is CASTETGFQPQHF.

V gene TRBV4-3 combines with J gene TRBJ1-1; TCRdb lists TRBD1, though no DNA is available to test this call. The CDR3 covers 15 residues. CDR1 and CDR2 (germline): LGHNA, YSLEER. The CDR3 protein is CASSQDYPGNTEAFF.

The chain uses TRBV6-1 and TRBJ2-3; lacking DNA, the TRBD2 call made by TCRdb goes unchecked. Germline V gives CDR1 MNHNS, CDR2 SASEGT. This CDR3 has 16 residues. The CDR3 sequence is CASREREGLGVDTQYF.

The rearrangement joins TRBV4-2 to TRBJ2-7; with no DNA, the TCRdb D assignment of TRBD2 cannot be verified. This CDR3 has 14 amino acids. In germline, CDR1 is LGHNA, CDR2 YNFKEQ. CDR3 in amino acids: CASSQTSGDYEQYF.

V gene TRBV29-1 combines with J gene TRBJ2-7; checking the TCRdb D call of TRBD2 is not possible without DNA. The CDR3 has 17 amino acids. From germline, CDR1 is SQVTM and CDR2 ANQGSEA. CDR3 loop: CSALTSGPTDPIYEQYF.

V usage is TRBV29-1 and J usage is TRBJ2-1. There are 12 residues in the CDR3. The V gene's germline CDR1 is SQVTM and CDR2 ANQGSEA. The chain's CDR3 is CSVEDVTGRGFF.

The gene calls are TRBV4-3 and TRBJ2-3. The germline V gene encodes CDR1 LGHNA and CDR2 YSLEER. There are 15 residues in the CDR3. CDR3 residues: CASSPVAPSTDTQYF.

The chain uses TRBV27 and TRBJ2-7; the D call from TCRdb, TRBD1, cannot be confirmed without DNA. CDR1 and CDR2 from the germline V gene are MNHEY and SMNVEV (reference sequence). This CDR3 has 14 residues. The CDR3 spells CASSLTGGGREQYF.

The chain has TRBV4-3 and TRBJ2-3; the D call from TCRdb, TRBD2, cannot be confirmed without DNA. The CDR3 totals 15 residues. Germline V gene data show CDR1 as LGHNA and CDR2 as YSLEER. CDR3 sequence reads: CASSRWRGGPDTQYF.